This T cell receptor (beta chain) was sequenced in a study of Ad26.COV2.S vaccination and SARS-CoV-2 variants. Measured with immunoSEQ multiplex PCR; TCRdb has only the in-frame clones, and not every one. The sample carries about 680,000 clones, around 92% recorded once. V dropped 1 base and J dropped 3; count of bases not matched to a gene: 3. From germline, CDR1 is LNHDA and CDR2 SQIVND (reference sequence). CDR3 length: 17 residues. Study results and caveats: The breadth of spike-specific CD8+ and CD4+ T cell responses after vaccination was reportedly substantial. It was found that vaccine and placebo recipients had similar non-spike TCR breadth.

Sample treatment: approximately 18 received Ad26.COV2.S at low or high dose, single or two shots; roughly 5 received placebo; per-sample allocation not given. Samples analyzed were those drawn on day 63 after the first vaccine or placebo injection. The count of this clone is one. Its cognate antigen is unknown. The sample in question was peripheral blood, obtained in a trial of Ad26.COV2.S vaccine versus placebo. The rearrangement links TRBV19 to TRBJ1-6, with 10 bases matching TRBD1. This TCR was sampled from a person aged 18 to 65 who received the Ad26.COV2.S COVID-19 vaccine or a placebo. The CDR3 DNA follows: TGTGCCAGTAGTATAGGGACAGGGGGGAACTATAATTCACCCCTCCACTTT. Translated, it gives CASSIGTGGNYNSPLHF.